The sample holds a few counts of the clone carrying this T cell receptor beta chain. Its antigen is still unknown. The data belong to a study of OX40 agonist ivuxolimab in advanced cancers. Study observations and caveats: Among the lowest peripheral clonal expansion occurred in 0.1-3.0 mg/kg partial responders. In the 0.1 to 3.0 mg/kg range, CD4+ and CD8+ blood T cells had expanded clonally by week 6.

Autoimmune disease history or systemic immunosuppression barred patients. At baseline, cycle 4 day 1, and cycle 7 day 1, blood was sampled. Some clones are missing from TCRdb's copy, which holds only in-frame ones; the method was immunoSEQ multiplex PCR. Here the sample spans approximately 75,000 clones, under 80% being singletons. In germline, CDR1 is MDHEN, CDR2 SYDVKM. CDR3 length: 14 amino acids. Trimming cost V 6 bases and J 8 bases; bases outside gene matches: 7. This receptor was identified in an adult with an advanced solid tumor such as melanoma, head and neck, liver or kidney cancer. The genes are TRBV28 and TRBJ1-4, with 9 bases aligning to TRBD1. The source material was CD4+ or CD8+ T cells sorted from blood, sampled in a trial of the OX40 agonist ivuxolimab. CDR3 DNA: TGTGCCAGCAGGCTACAGGGGGCTGGCGAAAAACTGTTTTTT. It is translated as CASRLQGAGEKLFF.